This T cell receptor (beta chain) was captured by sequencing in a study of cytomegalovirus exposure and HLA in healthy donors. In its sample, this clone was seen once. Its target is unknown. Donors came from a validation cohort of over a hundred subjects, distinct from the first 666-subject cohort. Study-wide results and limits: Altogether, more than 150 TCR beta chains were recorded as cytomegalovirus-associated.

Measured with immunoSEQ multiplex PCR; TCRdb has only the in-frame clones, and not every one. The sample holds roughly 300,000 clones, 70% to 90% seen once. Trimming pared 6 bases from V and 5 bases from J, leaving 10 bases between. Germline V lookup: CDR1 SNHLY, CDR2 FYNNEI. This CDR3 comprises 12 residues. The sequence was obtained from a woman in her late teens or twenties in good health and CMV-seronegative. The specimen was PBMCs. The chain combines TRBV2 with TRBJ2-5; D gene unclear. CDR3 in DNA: TGTGCCAGCAGGCCGGTTGAGGAGACCCAGTACTTC. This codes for CASRPVEETQYF.